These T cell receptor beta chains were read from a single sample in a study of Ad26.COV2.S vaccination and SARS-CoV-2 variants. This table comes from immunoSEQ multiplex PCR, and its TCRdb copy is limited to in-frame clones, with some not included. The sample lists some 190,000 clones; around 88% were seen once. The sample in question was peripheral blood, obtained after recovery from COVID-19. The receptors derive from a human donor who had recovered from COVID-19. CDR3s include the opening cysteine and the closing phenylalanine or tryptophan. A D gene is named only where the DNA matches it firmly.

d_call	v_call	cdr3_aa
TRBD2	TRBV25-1	CASSEGAGAPYEQYF
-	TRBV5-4	CASSPPGPNNEQFF
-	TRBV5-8	CASRPLSGNEQFF
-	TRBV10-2	CASSPSWTTYNEQFF
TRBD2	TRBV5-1	CASSLTTSGGFGEQFF
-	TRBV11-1	CASSFGPTGGYNEQFF
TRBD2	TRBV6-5	CASSYSASGTYEQYF
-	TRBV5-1	CASSLASVTYNEQFF
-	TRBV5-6	CASSLVVGLDSGNTIYF
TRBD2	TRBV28	CASSRTSGGPSEWTQYF
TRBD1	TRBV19	CASSIPPGQGTPEAFF
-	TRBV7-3	CASSHPGTRQYF
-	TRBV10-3	CAIAPNGAVNTEAFF
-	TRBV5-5	CASSLSRGSPNQPQHF
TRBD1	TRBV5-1	CASSFRDSAYEQYF
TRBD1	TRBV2	CASITGENTEAFF
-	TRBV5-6	CASSLGTETQYF
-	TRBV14	CASSQVKSPEDGYTF
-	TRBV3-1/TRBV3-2	CASSLVQGFGGYTF
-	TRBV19	CASSAYRRSNTEAFF
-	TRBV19	CASNTGTPGNTIYF
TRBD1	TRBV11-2	CASRSGQGGYEQYF
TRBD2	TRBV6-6	CASSYPSGGEQFF
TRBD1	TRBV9	CASSVGQGAYEQYF
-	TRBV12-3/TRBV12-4	CASSTRADTQYF
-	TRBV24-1	CATSDRRDAQETQYF
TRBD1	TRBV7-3	CASSPAGTGYGYTF
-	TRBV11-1	CASSQNPDRRDEQFF
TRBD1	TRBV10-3	CAISESGTGAGEQFF
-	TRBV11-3	CASRPKGEAHYGYTF
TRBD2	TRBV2	CASKRLAGSNEQFF
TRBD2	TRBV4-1	CASSQGSGGFLTDTQYF
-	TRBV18	CASSPGEVPGGYTF
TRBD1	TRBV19	CASSISGQGSLTEAFF
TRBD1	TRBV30	CAWSMGQGPRHF
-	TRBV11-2	CASSLGPQQPQHF
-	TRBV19	CASSPTASNQPQHF
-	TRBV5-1	CATKPGETNQPQHF
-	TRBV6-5	CASSYSRRTVNEKLFF
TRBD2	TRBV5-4	CASSYRAGGSTDTQYF
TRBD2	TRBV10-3	CAIRENLAGYEQYF
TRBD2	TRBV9	CASSVLAGGQETQYF
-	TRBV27	CASSLSYQARSYEQYF
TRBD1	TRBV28	CASSPHGQGVGGYTF
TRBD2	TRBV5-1	CASSLDTPGLAGVAF
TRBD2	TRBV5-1	CASSGLAGGLGELFF
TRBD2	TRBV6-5	CASSQASGAPDTQYF
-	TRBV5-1	CASSLVGGRTGELFF
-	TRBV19	CASSIMVAGPVGYEQYF
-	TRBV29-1	CSVESEWNTEAFF
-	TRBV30	CAWRTLGLNTEAFF
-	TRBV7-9	CASSSEGLVSDTQYF
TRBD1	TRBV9	CASSVGRGLSEQFF
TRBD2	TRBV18	CASSPLPTSGSTDTQYF
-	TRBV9	CASSVAPGDTQYF
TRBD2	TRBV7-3	CASSPGTRIHNEQFF
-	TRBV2	CASFGTTALYYEQYF
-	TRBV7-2	CASSLVDTSYEQYF
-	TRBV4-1	CASSLQYNEQFF
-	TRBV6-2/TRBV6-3	CASSYYLVTGHQPQHF